This T cell receptor beta chain stems from a study of cytomegalovirus exposure and HLA in healthy donors. Study as a whole: One earlier analysis, a look at approximately 190 million T cells, found fewer than 140 million unique TCR beta sequences.

Whole-study findings and limits: The Asian-associated ancestry cluster reportedly had fewer N-insertions than the roughly 700-donor mean in a later analysis. What a later analysis showed was that several of the most significant clusters appeared linked to common viral pathogens. The presence/absence work took it that sequencing depth was about the same across donors.

The study ran its PCR with 60 Vbeta and 13 Jbeta primers. Clones were read by immunoSEQ multiplex PCR, and TCRdb kept only the in-frame ones, dropping some. This table has 150,000 to 200,000 clones, 81% appearing once. To note about this clone: Its antigen remains unidentified.

The CDR3 is made up of 16 amino acids. From germline, CDR1 is SEHNR and CDR2 FQNEAQ (reference sequence). J was trimmed by 2 bases and V by 5 bases; bases with no gene match: 12. This clonotype was sampled from a woman under 30 in good health and CMV-seropositive. The rearrangement uses TRBV7-9 and TRBJ2-7; 7 bases agree with TRBD2. Sequencing was done on a sample of PBMCs. CDR3 in amino acids: CASSGWGGVIPYEQYF. CDR3 nucleotide sequence: TGTGCCAGCAGCGGGTGGGGGGGGGTGATTCCCTACGAGCAGTACTTC.